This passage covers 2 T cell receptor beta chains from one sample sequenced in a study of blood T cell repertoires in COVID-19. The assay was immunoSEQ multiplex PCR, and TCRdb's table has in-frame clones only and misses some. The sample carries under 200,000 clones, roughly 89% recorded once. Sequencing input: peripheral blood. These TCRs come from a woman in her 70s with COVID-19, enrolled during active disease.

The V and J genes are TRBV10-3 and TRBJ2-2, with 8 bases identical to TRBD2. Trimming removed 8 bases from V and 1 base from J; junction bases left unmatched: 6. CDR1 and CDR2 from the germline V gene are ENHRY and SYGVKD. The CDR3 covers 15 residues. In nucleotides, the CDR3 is TGTGCCATCGGGGGGCTAGCGGGGAACACCGGGGAGCTGTTTTTT. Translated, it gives CAIGGLAGNTGELFF.

CDR3 DNA sequence: TGTGCCAGCAGTCCTCAAAGGGACGGGGGGCCTGCAACTAATGAAAAACTGTTTTTT. Its protein is CASSPQRDGGPATNEKLFF. The chain joins TRBV28 to TRBJ1-4; weak D call: TRBD1 (6 bases). The germline CDR1 and CDR2 sequences are MDHEN and SYDVKM. CDR3 length: 19 amino acids. V was pared by 5 bases and J by 0 bases, with 22 bases between.